Sequencing of this T cell receptor (beta chain) was carried out in a study of CXCR3-negative and CXCR3-positive naive CD8 T cells. General study findings and limits: For naive cells, CXCR3-negative and CXCR3-positive subsets had similar TRBV-TRBJ usage; for memory cells, usage differed. Diversity proved comparably high across both naive subsets and much lower in memory CD8+ cells.

CDR1 MNHEY and CDR2 SMNVEV come from the germline V gene (reference sequence). The CDR3 loop spans 14 amino acids. Libraries were UMI-labeled 5' RACE TRB cDNA. TCRdb re-called the 5' RACE reads and catalogs CDR3 proteins one per entry, DNA excluded. The specimen's table records 43,000 or so distinct CDR3 sequences. Worth noting for this clonotype: Its antigen is unknown.

The receptor was isolated from a human donor in good health. Some clones in this sample may be carry-over from other donors' samples. The sequenced material came from naive CXCR3- CD8+ T cells from blood. The subset denotes: CD45RO-CCR7+CD27+CD95- naive CD8+ T cells lacking CXCR3 (TNR3-). The chain uses TRBV27 and TRBJ2-3; TCRdb names TRBD1, which stays unverified in the absence of DNA. This CDR3 reads CASKLGGRADTQYF.